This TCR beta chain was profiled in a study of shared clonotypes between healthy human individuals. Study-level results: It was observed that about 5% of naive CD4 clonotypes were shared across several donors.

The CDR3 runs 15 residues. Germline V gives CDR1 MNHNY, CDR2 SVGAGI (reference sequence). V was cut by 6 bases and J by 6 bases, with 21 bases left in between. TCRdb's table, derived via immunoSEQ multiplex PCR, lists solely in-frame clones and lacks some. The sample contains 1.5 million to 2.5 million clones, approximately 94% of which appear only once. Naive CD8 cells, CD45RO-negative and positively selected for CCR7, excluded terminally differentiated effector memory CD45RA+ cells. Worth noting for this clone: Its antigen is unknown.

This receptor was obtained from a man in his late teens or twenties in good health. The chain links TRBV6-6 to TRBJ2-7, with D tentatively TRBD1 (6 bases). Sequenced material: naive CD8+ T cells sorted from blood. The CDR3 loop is CASSIYPDSSGEQYF. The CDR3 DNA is TGTGCCAGCAGCATATACCCGGACAGTTCGGGCGAGCAGTACTTC.